This T cell receptor beta chain was profiled in a study of T cell changes during pregnancy in multiple sclerosis. Germline assignment: CDR1 KGHSH and CDR2 LQKENI. V lost 2 bases and J lost 7; bases outside the gene matches: 9. The CDR3 runs 16 residues. Profiled with immunoSEQ multiplex PCR; TCRdb holds only in-frame clones, not every one. The table lists roughly 53,000 clones, approximately 92% of them singletons. Sequenced material: CD4+ T cells from peripheral blood mononuclear cells, taken in the third trimester of pregnancy. The chain has TRBV18 and TRBJ2-2, with 8 nucleotides matching TRBD2. The TCR was taken from a female donor with multiple sclerosis, enrolled in a pregnancy study. The CDR3 loop is CASSPSPGGPNGELFF. The CDR3, as DNA: TGTGCCAGCTCACCATCCCCGGGAGGGCCTAACGGGGAGCTGTTTTTT.